This TCR beta chain was profiled in a study of cytomegalovirus exposure and HLA in healthy donors. For the study at large: Within an early data release were roughly 90 million unique TCRs drawn from HLA-typed donors. General study findings and limits: In a later analysis, DRB1 alleles had the most associated TCRs; HLA-C alleles the fewest. Reportedly, cytomegalovirus status was diagnosed with high sensitivity and specificity. A likely sequencing artifact accounted for one observed cluster of highly shared sequence variants.

The CDR3 is 14 amino acids. V was clipped by 0 bases and J by 6 bases, with 13 bases between them. Looked up from germline, CDR1 is SGHRS and CDR2 is YFSETQ. PCR used 60 Vbeta primers and 13 Jbeta primers. Profiling relied on immunoSEQ multiplex PCR, and the TCRdb table lists in-frame clones only, not all of them. The sample lists 110,000 to 150,000 clones; approximately 79% were seen once. With respect to this clone: Antigen: not known.

The source material was PBMCs. The chain recombines TRBV5-1 with TRBJ2-7, with D possibly being TRBD2 (5 bases). This sequence originates from a female donor in good health and CMV-seronegative. Here the CDR3 DNA reads TGCGCCAGCAGCTTGGTCCCTAGCAGTGGCGAGCAGTACTTC. Its protein product is CASSLVPSSGEQYF. Full variable domain (remainder filled in from reference TRBV5-1 and TRBJ2-7): KAGVTQTPRYLIKTRGQQVTLSCSPISGHRSVSWYQQTPGQGLQFLFEYFSETQRNKGNFPGRFSGRQFSNSRSEMNVSTLELGDSALYLCASSLVPSSGEQYFGPGTRLTVT.